The clone carrying this TCR beta chain has just a few counts. The data belong to a study of T-cell reconstitution after alpha-beta-depleted transplantation in children. This CDR3 has 16 amino acids. V was pared by 6 bases and J by 7 bases, with 13 bases of the junction left unmatched. During its preparation, the TCRbeta library received unique molecular identifiers. TCRdb recomputed calls from the PCR reads with MiXCR, one row per CDR3 protein. The sample records some 300,000 distinct CDR3 sequences, 10% to 13% being singletons. This TCR derives from a human donor who donated a stem cell graft to a child with acute lymphoblastic leukemia. The chain carries TRBV12-3 or TRBV12-4 and TRBJ2-1, with 9 bases identical to TRBD2. Sample: PBMCs from the stem cell graft donor, taken from the stem cell graft. This CDR3 is CASSRKSGRRGNEQFF. The CDR3 bases are TGTGCCAGCAGCCGAAAGAGCGGGAGGAGAGGGAATGAGCAGTTCTTC.